The T cell receptor (beta chain) described here comes from a study of T-cell memory formation after mild COVID-19. V lost 2 bases and J lost 4, with 11 bases in between. This CDR3 is 14 amino acids long. Germline assignment: CDR1 MNHEY and CDR2 SVGEGT. This clonotype was detected many times. It was 5'RACE with constant-segment primers that produced the TCR alpha and TCR beta cDNA libraries, which carried sample barcodes and UMIs. MiXCR, run by TCRdb on the 5' RACE reads, gives a single entry per CDR3 protein. The table shows 250,000 to 350,000 distinct CDR3 sequences, with around a sixth occurring only once.

The V gene is TRBV6-2 or TRBV6-3, the J gene TRBJ2-5; D ambiguous. The receptor was derived from a man younger than 30 who had mild COVID-19 (a few samples of this study predate the infection). Cell type and time point are not known. The specimen was PBMCs or a T cell subset sorted from them (not recorded which). CDR3 sequence (DNA): TGTGCCAGCAGTTACCGGGCTACCGCAGAGACCCAGTACTTC. It yields the protein CASSYRATAETQYF.